This TCR beta chain derives from a study of blood T cell repertoires in COVID-19. Assay: immunoSEQ multiplex PCR; the TCRdb copy retains only in-frame clones and omits some. The sample holds 150,000 to 200,000 clones, about 87% seen once. CDR1 SQVTM and CDR2 ANQGSEA come from the germline V gene. This CDR3 contains 14 residues. V lost 3 bases and J lost 8, with 19 bases in between. The chain links TRBV29-1 to TRBJ1-2, with a tentative D call TRBD1 (6 bases). The receptor was derived from a man between 60 and 75 years old with acute or convalescent COVID-19. The material sequenced was peripheral blood. CDR3 loop: CSVETGTITRGYTF. CDR3 nucleotides: TGCAGCGTTGAGACCGGGACAATAACTCGGGGCTACACCTTC.